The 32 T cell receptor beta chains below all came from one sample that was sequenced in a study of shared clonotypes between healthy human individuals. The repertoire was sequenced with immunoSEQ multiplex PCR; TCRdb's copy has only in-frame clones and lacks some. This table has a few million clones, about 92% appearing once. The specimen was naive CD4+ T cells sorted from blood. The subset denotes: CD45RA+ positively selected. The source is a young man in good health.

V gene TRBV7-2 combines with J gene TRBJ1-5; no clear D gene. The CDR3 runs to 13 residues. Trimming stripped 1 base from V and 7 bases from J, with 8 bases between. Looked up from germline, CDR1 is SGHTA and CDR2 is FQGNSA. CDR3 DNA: TGTGCCAGCAGCTTAGGACTATCGCAGCCCCAGCATTTT. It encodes CASSLGLSQPQHF.

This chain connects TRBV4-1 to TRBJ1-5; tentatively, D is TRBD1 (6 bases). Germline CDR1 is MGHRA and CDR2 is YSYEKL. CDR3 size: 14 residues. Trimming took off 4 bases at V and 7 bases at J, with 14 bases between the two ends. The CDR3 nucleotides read TGCGCCAGCAGCCGACAGAGGGGGGGACAGCCCCAGCATTTT. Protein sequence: CASSRQRGGQPQHF.

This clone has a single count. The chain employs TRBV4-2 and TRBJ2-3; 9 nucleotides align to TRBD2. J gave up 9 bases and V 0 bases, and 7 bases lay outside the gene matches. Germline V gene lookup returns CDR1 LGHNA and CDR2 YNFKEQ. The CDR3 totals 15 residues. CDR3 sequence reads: CASSQDPSSGETQYF. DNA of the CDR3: TGTGCCAGCAGCCAAGATCCGTCTAGCGGGGAGACGCAGTATTTT.

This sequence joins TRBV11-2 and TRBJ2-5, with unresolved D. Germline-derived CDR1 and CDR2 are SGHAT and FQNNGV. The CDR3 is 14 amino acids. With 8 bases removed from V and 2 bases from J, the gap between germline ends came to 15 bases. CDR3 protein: CASHVAPDQETQYF. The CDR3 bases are TGTGCCAGCCACGTTGCTCCCGATCAAGAGACCCAGTACTTC. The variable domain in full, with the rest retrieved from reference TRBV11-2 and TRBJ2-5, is EAGVAQSPRYKIIEKRQSVAFWCNPISGHATLYWYQQILGQGPKLLIQFQNNGVVDDSQLPKDRFSAERLKGVDSTLKIQPAKLEDSAVYLCASHVAPDQETQYFGPGTRLLVL.

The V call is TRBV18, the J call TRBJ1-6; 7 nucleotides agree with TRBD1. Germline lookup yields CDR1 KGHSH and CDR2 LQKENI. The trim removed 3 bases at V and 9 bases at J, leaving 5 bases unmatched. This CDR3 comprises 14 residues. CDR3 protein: CASSPGQKPSPLHF. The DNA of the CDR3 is TGTGCCAGCTCACCGGGACAGAAGCCTTCACCCCTCCACTTT.

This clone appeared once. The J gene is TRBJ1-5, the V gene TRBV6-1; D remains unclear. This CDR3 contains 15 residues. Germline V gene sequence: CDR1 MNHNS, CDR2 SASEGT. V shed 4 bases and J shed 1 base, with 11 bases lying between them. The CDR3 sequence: CASSAYWGSNQPQHF. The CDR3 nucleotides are TGTGCCAGCAGTGCCTATTGGGGAAGCAATCAGCCCCAGCATTTT.

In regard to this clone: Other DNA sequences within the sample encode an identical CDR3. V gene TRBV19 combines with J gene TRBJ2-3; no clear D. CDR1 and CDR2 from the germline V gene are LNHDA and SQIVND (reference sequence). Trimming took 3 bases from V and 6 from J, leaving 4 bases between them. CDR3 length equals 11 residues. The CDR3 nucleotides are TGTGCCAGTAGTATTCTCGATACGCAGTATTTT. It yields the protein CASSILDTQYF. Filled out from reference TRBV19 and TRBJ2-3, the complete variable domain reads DGGITQSPKYLFRKEGQNVTLSCEQNLNHDAMYWYRQDPGQGLRLIYYSQIVNDFQKGDIAEGYSVSREKKESFPLTVTSAQKNPTAFYLCASSILDTQYFGPGTRLTVL.

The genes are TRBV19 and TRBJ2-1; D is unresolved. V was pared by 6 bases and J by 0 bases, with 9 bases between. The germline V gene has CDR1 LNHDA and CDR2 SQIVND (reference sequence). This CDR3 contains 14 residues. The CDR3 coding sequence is TGTGCCAGTAGGATTACAAGCTCCTACAATGAGCAGTTCTTC. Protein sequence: CASRITSSYNEQFF.

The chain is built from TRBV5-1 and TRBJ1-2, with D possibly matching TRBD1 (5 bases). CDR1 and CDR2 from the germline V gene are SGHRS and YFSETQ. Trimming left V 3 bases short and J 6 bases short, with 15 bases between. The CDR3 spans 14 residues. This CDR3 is CASSSEGVPDGYTF. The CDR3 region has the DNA TGCGCCAGCAGCTCCGAAGGGGTACCCGATGGCTACACCTTC. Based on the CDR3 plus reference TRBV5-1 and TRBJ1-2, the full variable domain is KAGVTQTPRYLIKTRGQQVTLSCSPISGHRSVSWYQQTPGQGLQFLFEYFSETQRNKGNFPGRFSGRQFSNSRSEMNVSTLELGDSALYLCASSSEGVPDGYTFGSGTRLTVV.

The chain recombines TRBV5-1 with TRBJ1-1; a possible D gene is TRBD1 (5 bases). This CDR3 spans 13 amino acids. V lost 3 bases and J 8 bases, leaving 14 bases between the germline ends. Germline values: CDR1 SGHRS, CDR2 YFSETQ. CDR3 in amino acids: CASSWSAGGEAFF. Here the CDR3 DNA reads TGCGCCAGCAGCTGGAGTGCCGGGGGGGAAGCTTTCTTT.

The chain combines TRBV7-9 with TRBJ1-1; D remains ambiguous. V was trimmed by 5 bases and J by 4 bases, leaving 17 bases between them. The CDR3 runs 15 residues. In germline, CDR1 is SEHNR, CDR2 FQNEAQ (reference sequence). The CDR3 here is CASSPAGVRTTEAFF. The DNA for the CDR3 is TGTGCCAGCAGCCCAGCCGGGGTTAGGACCACTGAAGCTTTCTTT.

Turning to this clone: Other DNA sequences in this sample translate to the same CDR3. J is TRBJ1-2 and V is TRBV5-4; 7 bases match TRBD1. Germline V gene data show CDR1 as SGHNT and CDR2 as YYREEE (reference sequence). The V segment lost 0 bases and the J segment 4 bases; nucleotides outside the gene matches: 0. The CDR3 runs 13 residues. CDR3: CASSLGTGYGYTF. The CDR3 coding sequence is TGTGCCAGCAGCTTGGGGACAGGCTATGGCTACACCTTC.

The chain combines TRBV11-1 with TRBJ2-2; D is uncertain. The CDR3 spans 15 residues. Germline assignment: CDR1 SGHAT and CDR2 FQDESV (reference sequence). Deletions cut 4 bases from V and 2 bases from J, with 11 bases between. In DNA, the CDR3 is TGTGCCAGCAGCTCGCCCTCGGTCAACACCGGGGAGCTGTTTTTT. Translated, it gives CASSSPSVNTGELFF.

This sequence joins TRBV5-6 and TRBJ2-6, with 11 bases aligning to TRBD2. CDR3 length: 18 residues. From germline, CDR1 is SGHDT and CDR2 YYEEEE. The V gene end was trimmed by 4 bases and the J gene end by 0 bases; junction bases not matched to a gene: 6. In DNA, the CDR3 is TGTGCCAGCAGCCATCTAGCGGGGGGCAACTCTGGGGCCAACGTCCTGACTTTC. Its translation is CASSHLAGGNSGANVLTF.

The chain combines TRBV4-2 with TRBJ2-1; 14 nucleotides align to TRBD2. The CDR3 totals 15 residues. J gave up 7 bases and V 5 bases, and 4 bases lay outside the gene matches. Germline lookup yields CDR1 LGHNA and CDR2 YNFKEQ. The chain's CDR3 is CASSSGLAGDNEQFF. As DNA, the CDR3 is TGTGCCAGCAGCTCGGGACTAGCGGGGGATAATGAGCAGTTCTTC.

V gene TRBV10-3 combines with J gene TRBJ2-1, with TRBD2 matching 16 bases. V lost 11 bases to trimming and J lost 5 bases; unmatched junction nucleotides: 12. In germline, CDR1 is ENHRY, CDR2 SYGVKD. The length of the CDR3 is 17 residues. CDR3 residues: CAAHSGLAGGPHNEQFF. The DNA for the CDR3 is TGTGCCGCCCACTCGGGACTAGCGGGAGGGCCCCACAATGAGCAGTTCTTC.

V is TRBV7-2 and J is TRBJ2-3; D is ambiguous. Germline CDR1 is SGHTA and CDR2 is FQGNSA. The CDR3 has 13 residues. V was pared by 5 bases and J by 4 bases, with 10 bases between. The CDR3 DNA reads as TGTGCCAGCAGCCACCCCACCGCAGATACGCAGTATTTT. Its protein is CASSHPTADTQYF.

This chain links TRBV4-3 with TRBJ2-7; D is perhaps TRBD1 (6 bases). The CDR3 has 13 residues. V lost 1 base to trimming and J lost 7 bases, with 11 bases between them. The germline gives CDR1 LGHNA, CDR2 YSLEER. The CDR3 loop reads CASSQGFGTEQYF. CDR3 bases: TGCGCCAGCAGCCAAGGGTTTGGGACAGAGCAGTACTTC.

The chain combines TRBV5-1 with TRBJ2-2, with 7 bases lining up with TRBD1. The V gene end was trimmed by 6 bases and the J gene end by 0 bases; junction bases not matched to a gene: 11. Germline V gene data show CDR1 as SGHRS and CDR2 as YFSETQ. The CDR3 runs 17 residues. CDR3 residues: CASTRQTGPANTGELFF. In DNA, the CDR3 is TGCGCCAGCACCCGTCAGACAGGGCCTGCGAACACCGGGGAGCTGTTTTTT.

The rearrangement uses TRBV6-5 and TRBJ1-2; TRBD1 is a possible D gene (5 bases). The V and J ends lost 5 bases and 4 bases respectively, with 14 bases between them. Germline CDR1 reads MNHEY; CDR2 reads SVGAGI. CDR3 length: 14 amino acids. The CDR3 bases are TGTGCCAGCAGTGTAAATCGGGACGGCTATGGCTACACCTTC. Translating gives CASSVNRDGYGYTF.

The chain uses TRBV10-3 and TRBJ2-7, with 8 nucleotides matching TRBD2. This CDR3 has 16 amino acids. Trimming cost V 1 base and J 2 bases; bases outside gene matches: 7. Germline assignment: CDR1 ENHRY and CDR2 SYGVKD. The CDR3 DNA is TGTGCCATCAGTGAGTTGACAGGACTAGCTACCTACGAGCAGTACTTC. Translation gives CAISELTGLATYEQYF.

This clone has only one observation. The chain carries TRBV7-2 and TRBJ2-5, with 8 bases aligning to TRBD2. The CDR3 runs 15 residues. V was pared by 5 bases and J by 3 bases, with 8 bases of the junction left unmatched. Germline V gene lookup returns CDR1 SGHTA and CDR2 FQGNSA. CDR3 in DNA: TGTGCCAGCAGCGTTGGATTAGCGGGAAAAGAGACCCAGTACTTC. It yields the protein CASSVGLAGKETQYF.

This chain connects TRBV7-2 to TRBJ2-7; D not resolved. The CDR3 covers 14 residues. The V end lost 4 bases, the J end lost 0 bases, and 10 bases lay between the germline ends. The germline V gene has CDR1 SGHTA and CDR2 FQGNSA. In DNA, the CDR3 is TGTGCCAGCAGCTCTTACTATATCTCCTACGAGCAGTACTTC. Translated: CASSSYYISYEQYF. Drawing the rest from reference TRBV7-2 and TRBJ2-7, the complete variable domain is GAGVSQSPSNKVTEKGKDVELRCDPISGHTALYWYRQSLGQGLEFLIYFQGNSAPDKSGLPSDRFSAERTGGSVSTLTIQRTQQEDSAVYLCASSSYYISYEQYFGPGTRLTVT.

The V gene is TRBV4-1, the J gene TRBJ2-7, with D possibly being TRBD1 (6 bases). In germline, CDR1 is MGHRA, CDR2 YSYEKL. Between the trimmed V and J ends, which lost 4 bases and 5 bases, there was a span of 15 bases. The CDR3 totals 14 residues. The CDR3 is CASSLRQDFDEQYF. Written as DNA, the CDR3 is TGCGCCAGCAGCCTCCGACAGGATTTCGACGAGCAGTACTTC.

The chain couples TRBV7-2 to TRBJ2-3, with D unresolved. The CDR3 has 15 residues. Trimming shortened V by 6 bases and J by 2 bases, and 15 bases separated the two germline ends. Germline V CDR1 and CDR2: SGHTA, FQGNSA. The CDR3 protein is CASRPGLGYTDTQYF. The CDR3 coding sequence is TGTGCCAGCAGGCCCGGGTTAGGATACACAGATACGCAGTATTTT.

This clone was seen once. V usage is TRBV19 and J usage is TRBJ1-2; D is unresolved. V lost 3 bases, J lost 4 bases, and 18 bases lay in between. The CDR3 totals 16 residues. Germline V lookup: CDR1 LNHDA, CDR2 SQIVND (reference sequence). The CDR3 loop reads CASSIGIGGWGYGYTF. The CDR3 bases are TGTGCCAGTAGTATCGGGATCGGCGGTTGGGGCTATGGCTACACCTTC.

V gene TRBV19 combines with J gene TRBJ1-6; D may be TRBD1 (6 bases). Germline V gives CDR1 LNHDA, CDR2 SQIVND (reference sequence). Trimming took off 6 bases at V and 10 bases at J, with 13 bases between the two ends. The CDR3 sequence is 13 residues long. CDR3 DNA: TGTGCCAGTAGCCTTGGGACAACCTCACCCCTCCACTTT. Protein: CASSLGTTSPLHF.

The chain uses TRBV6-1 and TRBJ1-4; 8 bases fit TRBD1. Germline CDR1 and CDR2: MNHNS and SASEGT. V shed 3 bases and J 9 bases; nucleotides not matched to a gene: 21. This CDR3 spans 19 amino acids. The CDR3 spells CASSDTPASRGPRAKKLFF. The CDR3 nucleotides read TGTGCCAGCAGTGACACTCCCGCTAGCAGGGGGCCTCGGGCCAAAAAACTGTTTTTT.

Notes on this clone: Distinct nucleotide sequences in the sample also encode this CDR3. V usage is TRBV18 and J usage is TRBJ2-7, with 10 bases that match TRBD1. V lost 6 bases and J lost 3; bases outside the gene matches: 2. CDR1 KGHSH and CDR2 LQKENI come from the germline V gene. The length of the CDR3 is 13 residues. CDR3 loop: CASSTGGGYEQYF. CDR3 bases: TGTGCCAGCTCGACAGGGGGCGGCTACGAGCAGTACTTC.

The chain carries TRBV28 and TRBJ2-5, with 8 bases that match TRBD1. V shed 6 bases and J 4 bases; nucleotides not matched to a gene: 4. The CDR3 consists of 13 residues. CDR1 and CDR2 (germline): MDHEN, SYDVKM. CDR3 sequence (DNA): TGTGCCAGCAGGGACAGGGTCATAGAGACCCAGTACTTC. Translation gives CASRDRVIETQYF.

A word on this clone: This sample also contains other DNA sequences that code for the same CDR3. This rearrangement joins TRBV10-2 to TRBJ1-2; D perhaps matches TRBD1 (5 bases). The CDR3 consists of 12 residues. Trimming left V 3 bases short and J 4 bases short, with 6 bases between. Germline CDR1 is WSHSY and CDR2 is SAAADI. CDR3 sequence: CASSDGGYGYTF. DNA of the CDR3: TGCGCCAGCAGTGACGGGGGCTATGGCTACACCTTC.

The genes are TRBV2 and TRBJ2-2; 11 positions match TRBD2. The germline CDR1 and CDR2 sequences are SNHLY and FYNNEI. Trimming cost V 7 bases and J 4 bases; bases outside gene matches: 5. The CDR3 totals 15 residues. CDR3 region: CASIRLAGPTGELFF. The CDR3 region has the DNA TGTGCCAGCATAAGACTAGCGGGACCCACCGGGGAGCTGTTTTTT.